The 26 T cell receptor beta chains in this list originate from one sample, sequenced in a study of T cells in Graves' hyperthyroidism and ophthalmopathy. There were TCR beta CDR3 regions amplified from RNA transcripts. With the HTBI primer set, the TCR CDR3 went through a first round of RT-PCR. MiXCR, run by TCRdb on the multiplex PCR reads, gives a single entry per CDR3 protein. The repertoire consists of over 650,000 distinct CDR3 sequences, with just under 45% occurring once and the leading ten covering less than 9.5%. The specimen was peripheral blood or thyroid tissue (not recorded which). All receptors derive from an adult man with Graves' disease, either hyperthyroidism or ophthalmopathy (not recorded which).

The rearrangement joins TRBV7-2 to TRBJ1-5, with a tentative D call TRBD1 (5 bases). The CDR3 runs to 16 residues. The germline CDR1 and CDR2 sequences are SGHTA and FQGNSA. V lost 5 bases and J lost 1, with 15 bases in between. The CDR3 loop reads CASSPKPDSSNQPQHF. The CDR3 coding sequence is TGTGCCAGCAGCCCAAAACCTGACAGCAGCAATCAGCCCCAGCATTTT.

This clonotype was picked up many times. The chain uses TRBV2 and TRBJ1-6, with D perhaps TRBD1 (6 bases). CDR3 length equals 17 residues. Between the trimmed V and J ends, which lost 5 bases and 0 bases, there was a span of 14 bases. The germline CDR1 and CDR2 sequences are SNHLY and FYNNEI. The CDR3 coding sequence is TGTGCCAGCAGTCCGGGACACCCGAGCTCCTATAATTCACCCCTCCACTTT. Protein sequence: CASSPGHPSSYNSPLHF. The variable domain in full, completed from reference TRBV2 and TRBJ1-6, reads EPEVTQTPSHQVTQMGQEVILRCVPISNHLYFYWYRQILGQKVEFLVSFYNNEISEKSEIFDDQFSVERPDGSNFTLKIRSTKLEDSAMYFCASSPGHPSSYNSPLHFGNGTRLTVT.

The gene calls are TRBV20-1 and TRBJ2-5; 15 nucleotides match TRBD2. In germline, CDR1 is DFQATT, CDR2 SNEGSKA (reference sequence). The V gene end was trimmed by 6 bases and the J gene end by 7 bases; junction bases not matched to a gene: 9. The CDR3 is 15 residues long. The CDR3 sequence is CSAGLGLAGGGTQYF. Here the CDR3 DNA reads TGCAGTGCCGGATTGGGACTAGCGGGGGGAGGGACCCAGTACTTC.

A remark on this clonotype: This may come from a read error, since a much larger clone is one base off. The J gene is TRBJ1-5, the V gene TRBV7-2; D remains ambiguous. The V and J ends lost 2 bases and 6 bases respectively, with 14 bases between them. CDR3 length equals 15 residues. CDR1 and CDR2 (germline): SGHTA, FQGNSA. Here the CDR3 reads CASSLLEALCQPQHF. In DNA, the CDR3 is TGTGCCAGCAGCTTACTAGAGGCGCTTTGTCAGCCCCAGCATTTT. Full variable domain (missing parts from reference TRBV7-2 and TRBJ1-5): GAGVSQSPSNKVTEKGKDVELRCDPISGHTALYWYRQSLGQGLEFLIYFQGNSAPDKSGLPSDRFSAERTGGSVSTLTIQRTQQEDSAVYLCASSLLEALCQPQHFGDGTRLSIL.

The chain couples TRBV9 to TRBJ1-3; D is perhaps TRBD1 (6 bases). The CDR3 consists of 13 residues. The germline V gene has CDR1 SGDLS and CDR2 YYNGEE. Trimming took 9 bases from V and 7 from J, leaving 17 bases between them. The CDR3 region has the DNA TGTGCCACTTCACAGGGTTTAAGTAACACCATATATTTT. Amino acid sequence: CATSQGLSNTIYF. Complete variable domain (other parts from reference TRBV9 and TRBJ1-3): DSGVTQTPKHLITATGQRVTLRCSPRSGDLSVYWYQQSLDQGLQFLIQYYNGEERAKGNILERFSAQQFPDLHSELNLSSLELGDSALYFCATSQGLSNTIYFGEGSWLTVV.

The gene calls are TRBV7-4 and TRBJ2-2; 12 positions match TRBD2. The CDR3 is 17 amino acids. From germline, CDR1 is SGHVT and CDR2 SQSDAQ. V shed 5 bases, J shed 4 bases, and the junction held 8 bases outside the gene matches. The DNA of the CDR3 is TGTGCCAGCAGCCAAGAACTAGCGGGAGGAATCACCGGGGAGCTGTTTTTT. Translating gives CASSQELAGGITGELFF.

About this clonotype itself: At one end, the junction sequence differs from germline, possibly due to a read error. CDR3: CATSDPRGSGTNVLTF. CDR3 DNA: TGTGCCACCAGTGACCCGCGGGGGTCTGGGACCAACGTCCTGACTTTC. The chain has TRBV24-1 and TRBJ2-6, with 7 bases identical to TRBD2. The CDR3 runs 16 residues. Germline V gene data show CDR1 as KGHDR and CDR2 as SFDVKD.

V and J are TRBV27 and TRBJ2-5; a possible D gene is TRBD2 (7 bases). The CDR3 totals 17 residues. Germline V gene lookup returns CDR1 MNHEY and CDR2 SMNVEV (reference sequence). With 6 bases removed from V and 1 base from J, the gap between germline ends came to 21 bases. CDR3 residues: CASSLFRGGPTQETQYF. The CDR3 coding sequence is TGTGCCAGCAGCCTCTTTAGGGGGGGGCCGACCCAAGAGACCCAGTACTTC.

This sequence joins TRBV19 and TRBJ2-7; 8 bases align to TRBD1. CDR3 size: 14 residues. The V and J ends lost 0 bases and 2 bases, in that order; junction bases with no gene match: 0. Per the germline V gene, CDR1 is LNHDA and CDR2 is SQIVND (reference sequence). CDR3 sequence: CASSIEDRAYEQYF. CDR3 DNA sequence: TGTGCCAGTAGTATAGAGGACAGGGCCTACGAGCAGTACTTC.

This clonotype was seen ten or more times. The chain couples TRBV10-3 to TRBJ1-2; 12 nucleotides match TRBD1. With V trimmed by 4 bases and J by 6 bases, 9 bases remained unmatched. Per the germline V gene, CDR1 is ENHRY and CDR2 is SYGVKD. The CDR3 covers 16 residues. This CDR3 reads CAISVLTGTGGDGYTF. DNA of the CDR3: TGTGCCATCAGTGTCCTTACCGGGACAGGGGGCGATGGCTACACCTTC.

The rearrangement uses TRBV7-8 and TRBJ2-7; TRBD2 might be the D (7 bases). The germline V gene has CDR1 SGHVS and CDR2 FQNEAQ. The CDR3 loop spans 13 amino acids. V lost 5 bases and J lost 7, with 15 bases in between. The CDR3 reads CASSLGGLREQYF. The CDR3 nucleotides read TGTGCCAGCAGCCTGGGGGGGCTGCGGGAGCAGTACTTC. Looking up the rest from reference TRBV7-8 and TRBJ2-7 gives the full variable domain: GAGVSQSPRYKVAKRGQDVALRCDPISGHVSLFWYQQALGQGPEFLTYFQNEAQLDKSGLPSDRFFAERPEGSVSTLKIQRTQQEDSAVYLCASSLGGLREQYFGPGTRLTVT.

This chain uses TRBV19 with TRBJ1-2; 8 bases are a match to TRBD1. V dropped 4 bases and J dropped 8; count of bases not matched to a gene: 12. CDR1 and CDR2 from the germline V gene are LNHDA and SQIVND (reference sequence). The length of the CDR3 is 15 residues. CDR3 sequence: CASSNPGQVVYGYTF. The CDR3 bases are TGTGCCAGTAGTAACCCGGGACAGGTGGTCTACGGCTACACCTTC.

This clonotype is a singleton in its sample. The chain is built from TRBV24-1 and TRBJ1-5; TRBD1 matches at 7 bases. Germline CDR1 KGHDR, CDR2 SFDVKD. V lost 2 bases and J lost 6; bases outside the gene matches: 9. This CDR3 is 16 amino acids long. In DNA form, the CDR3 reads TGTGCCACCAGTGATTCGCGACAGGGCGTAAGTCAGCCCCAGCATTTT. As protein: CATSDSRQGVSQPQHF.

The chain carries TRBV7-9 and TRBJ1-5, with a tentative D call TRBD1 (5 bases). Germline-derived CDR1 and CDR2 are SEHNR and FQNEAQ (reference sequence). V gave up 6 bases and J gave up 5 bases, with 14 bases separating them. The CDR3 spans 14 residues. CDR3 DNA: TGTGCCAGCAGTGAATTAAGGGACGATCAGCCCCAGCATTTT. Encoded protein: CASSELRDDQPQHF.

This clonotype was seen once. This chain connects TRBV7-9 to TRBJ2-7; 11 nucleotides match TRBD1. CDR3 size: 14 residues. V shed 1 base, J shed 7 bases, and the junction held 3 bases outside the gene matches. In germline, CDR1 is SEHNR, CDR2 FQNEAQ (reference sequence). The CDR3 nucleotides read TGTGCCAGCAGCTTAGGGACAGGGGGCTGGGAGCAGTACTTC. Amino acids: CASSLGTGGWEQYF.

The chain employs TRBV15 and TRBJ1-5, with D possibly TRBD1 on 6 matching bases. Per germline, CDR1 LNHNV and CDR2 YYDKDF (reference sequence). This CDR3 is built from 13 residues. As DNA, the CDR3 is TGTGCTTGGACAGAGCGGGTGGATCAGCCCCAGCATTTT. Translating it yields CAWTERVDQPQHF.

V usage is TRBV7-9 and J usage is TRBJ2-7, with D perhaps given as TRBD1 or TRBD2 (6 bases each). The germline V and J ends were trimmed by 0 bases and 2 bases, with 11 bases remaining between them. The CDR3 consists of 15 residues. Germline-derived CDR1 and CDR2 are SEHNR and FQNEAQ (reference sequence). The CDR3 nucleotides are TGTGCCAGCAGCTTAGCGGGGGGCGAGGCCTACGAGCAGTACTTC. Translating it yields CASSLAGGEAYEQYF.

The CDR3 here is CASSLAGRDNQPQHF. The CDR3 nucleotides read TGTGCCAGCAGCTTAGCGGGGAGGGACAATCAGCCCCAGCATTTT. The V call is TRBV7-8, the J call TRBJ1-5; no definite D call. V dropped 0 bases and J dropped 3 bases, with 9 bases sitting between them. This CDR3 has 15 residues. CDR1 is SGHVS and CDR2 is FQNEAQ in the germline V gene.

On this clonotype itself: Being one base from a much bigger clone, this may be a read error. The V call is TRBV19, the J call TRBJ2-6; D call uncertain. Trimming stripped 5 bases from V and 0 bases from J, with 8 bases between. The CDR3 is 15 amino acids. Germline V gene lookup returns CDR1 LNHDA and CDR2 SQIVND (reference sequence). The CDR3 protein is CASSPEDSGANVLTF. The CDR3, as DNA: TGTGCCAGTAGTCCCGAGGACTCTGGGGCCAACGTCCTGACTTTC.

The V gene is TRBV20-1, the J gene TRBJ1-1; 8 bases fit TRBD1. The CDR3 contains 11 residues. CDR1 DFQATT and CDR2 SNEGSKA come from the germline V gene (reference sequence). CDR3 coding DNA: TGCAAAACAGGGGGAAGCCGTGAAGCTTTCTTT. The encoded protein is CKTGGSREAFF.

This chain uses TRBV25-1 with TRBJ1-2; 7 positions agree with TRBD1. Losses at the gene ends were 8 bases for V and 4 bases for J; bases not matched to a gene: 7. The CDR3 has 13 residues. Germline V lookup: CDR1 MGHDK, CDR2 SYGVNS. For the CDR3, the DNA is TGTGCCAGCGGGGGACAGATAACCTATGGCTACACCTTC. It specifies CASGGQITYGYTF.

The J gene is TRBJ1-1, the V gene TRBV12-3 or TRBV12-4; D remains unclear. This CDR3 has 14 amino acids. With 2 bases removed from V and 3 bases from J, the gap between germline ends came to 10 bases. The CDR3 DNA reads as TGTGCCAGCAGTTTAAAATGGGAATACACTGAAGCTTTCTTT. Translated: CASSLKWEYTEAFF.

The chain has TRBV6-1 and TRBJ2-7; the D gene could be TRBD1 or TRBD2 (5 bases each). V was clipped by 1 base and J by 4 bases, with 14 bases between them. The CDR3 is 15 amino acids. Germline-derived CDR1 and CDR2 are MNHNS and SASEGT. The CDR3 region is CASSEEGDLGYEQYF. Here the CDR3 DNA reads TGTGCCAGCAGTGAAGAAGGGGACCTAGGGTACGAGCAGTACTTC.

This clonotype was counted many times. This sequence joins TRBV2 and TRBJ2-2; no clear D. Germline CDR1 SNHLY, CDR2 FYNNEI. CDR3 length: 12 amino acids. V dropped 5 bases and J dropped 6 bases, with 7 bases sitting between them. DNA for the CDR3: TGTGCCAGCAGTTTCGTCCCCGGGGAGCTGTTTTTT. Encoded protein: CASSFVPGELFF. The complete variable domain, with remaining parts taken from reference TRBV2 and TRBJ2-2, reads EPEVTQTPSHQVTQMGQEVILRCVPISNHLYFYWYRQILGQKVEFLVSFYNNEISEKSEIFDDQFSVERPDGSNFTLKIRSTKLEDSAMYFCASSFVPGELFFGEGSRLTVL.

The rearrangement links TRBV20-1 to TRBJ1-6; no firm D call. This CDR3 has 13 residues. Germline-derived CDR1 and CDR2 are DFQATT and SNEGSKA (reference sequence). Trimming took 1 base from V and 7 from J, leaving 8 bases between them. The CDR3 loop reads CSARVAGNSPLHF. The CDR3 coding sequence is TGCAGTGCTAGAGTTGCCGGGAATTCACCCCTCCACTTT.

The genes are TRBV5-1 and TRBJ2-2; a possible D gene is TRBD2 (6 bases). Between the trimmed V and J ends, which lost 2 bases and 1 base, there was a span of 12 bases. CDR1 is SGHRS, CDR2 YFSETQ, per germline. The CDR3 runs 16 residues. The CDR3 DNA reads as TGCGCCAGCAGCTTCGCCGCGGGATGGAACACCGGGGAGCTGTTTTTT. Its translation: CASSFAAGWNTGELFF. Looking up the rest from reference TRBV5-1 and TRBJ2-2 gives the full variable domain: KAGVTQTPRYLIKTRGQQVTLSCSPISGHRSVSWYQQTPGQGLQFLFEYFSETQRNKGNFPGRFSGRQFSNSRSEMNVSTLELGDSALYLCASSFAAGWNTGELFFGEGSRLTVL.